This T cell receptor (delta chain) appears in the sequencing data of a study of γδ T cells in repeated Plasmodium falciparum infection. For this clone: This likely traces to a read error, being one base from a far larger clone. The same CDR3 is also encoded by other DNA sequences in this sample.

TCRdb re-processed the multiplex PCR reads using CATT. The sample contains 85,000 to 100,000 delta-chain clones, approximately 0.92% of which appear only once. Flow sorting of PBMC yielded separate Vgamma9/Vdelta2+ and Vdelta2-negative gammadelta T cell populations for bulk repertoire analysis. The CDR3 extends over 19 amino acids. Looked up from germline, CDR1 is GEAIGNYY and CDR2 is EKD. The ends lost 4 bases at V and 6 bases at J; junction bases unmatched: 16. The specimen sequenced was gamma-delta T cells from blood. The clonotype was recovered from a pool of human donors (malaria-infected and uninfected, not separated). The gene calls are TRDV2 and TRDJ2; TRDD3 agrees at 13 bases. The J gene, missing from TCRdb, was assigned here through DNA to germline matching. The CDR3 spells CACDTVLGDTHATAAQLFF. CDR3 coding DNA: TGTGCCTGTGATACCGTACTGGGGGATACGCACGCGACGGCAGCACAACTCTTCTTT.